Shown below are 7 T cell receptor beta chains from a single sample sequenced in a study of cytomegalovirus exposure and HLA in healthy donors. Vbeta (60) and Jbeta (13) primers were used in the PCR. The assay was immunoSEQ multiplex PCR, and TCRdb's table has in-frame clones only and misses some. The top ten hold about a sixth of the sample, which has some 110,000 clones, roughly an eighth seen once. Sequences were obtained from PBMCs. These receptors originate from a man aged 35 to 55 in good health and CMV-seropositive.

The rearrangement uses TRBV21-1 and TRBJ2-7; the DNA was not used to check the table's D call, TRBD2. TRBV21-1 is recorded as a pseudogene. The CDR3 length is 14 residues. The CDR3 is CASSKRYPGTSGYF. CDR3 coding DNA: TGTGCCAGCAGCAAACGTTATCCCGGGACTAGCGGGTACTTC.

The chain recombines TRBV7-9 with TRBJ2-5, with D perhaps TRBD2 (5 bases). Trimming cost V 5 bases and J 0 bases, with 13 bases left between them. CDR3 length: 15 residues. Germline lookup yields CDR1 SEHNR and CDR2 FQNEAQ (reference sequence). For the CDR3, the DNA is TGTGCCAGCAGCAAACTCGGGATGGACCAAGAGACCCAGTACTTC. Translating gives CASSKLGMDQETQYF.

This chain links TRBV18 with TRBJ1-5; a weak D match, TRBD1 (5 bases). The CDR3 is made up of 14 amino acids. V lost 6 bases and J 0 bases, leaving 9 bases between the germline ends. Germline assignment: CDR1 KGHSH and CDR2 LQKENI. The CDR3 nucleotides read TGTGCCAGCTCCCTCGGACATAGCAATCAGCCCCAGCATTTT. It codes for CASSLGHSNQPQHF.

This clone was seen a few times. This rearrangement joins TRBV19 to TRBJ1-5, with 10 bases identical to TRBD1. This CDR3 comprises 17 residues. V lost 5 bases and J lost 0; bases outside the gene matches: 7. In germline, CDR1 is LNHDA, CDR2 SQIVND (reference sequence). The CDR3 sequence is CASSLGQGQASNQPQHF. CDR3 DNA: TGTGCCAGTAGTTTGGGACAGGGGCAAGCTAGCAATCAGCCCCAGCATTTT.

This clone occurred a few times. The genes are TRBV12-5 and TRBJ1-2, with 7 bases lining up with TRBD1. Trimming cost V 0 bases and J 3 bases; bases outside gene matches: 7. The CDR3 contains 16 residues. The germline gives CDR1 LGHNT, CDR2 FRNRAP. CDR3 bases: TGTGCTAGTGGTTTGGTAGTGGGACAGACGGACTATGGCTACACCTTC. Protein product: CASGLVVGQTDYGYTF.

This clone was picked up a small number of times. The chain has TRBV4-2 and TRBJ1-1; possible D gene TRBD1, 6 bases. Looked up from germline, CDR1 is LGHNA and CDR2 is YNFKEQ. The CDR3 has 14 residues. The germline V and J ends were trimmed by 4 bases and 4 bases, with 13 bases remaining between them. The CDR3 DNA reads TGTGCCAGCAGCCCCCGGACAGCAGGCACTGAAGCTTTCTTT. This codes for CASSPRTAGTEAFF.

This clone showed up just a few times. The chain carries TRBV5-1 and TRBJ2-1; TRBD1 is a possible D gene (5 bases). The CDR3 covers 15 residues. V gave up 0 bases and J gave up 8 bases, with 15 bases separating them. Germline CDR1 reads SGHRS; CDR2 reads YFSETQ. The CDR3 here is CASSLGQSKGDEQFF. The CDR3 DNA reads TGCGCCAGCAGCTTGGGACAGTCGAAGGGCGATGAGCAGTTCTTC.